What follows are 14 T cell receptor beta chains derived from one specimen sequenced in a study of shared T cell receptors in the human thymus. Assay used: immunoSEQ multiplex PCR; TCRdb lists only in-frame clones, some missing. Of under 700,000 clones detected, 75% to 80% appear once; the ten largest clones hold more than 0.01%. A further study also used this sample, focusing on human thymus T cells.

The sequencing input was thymocytes. These TCRs come from a boy less than two years old with a congenital heart defect.

The chain carries TRBV5-1 and TRBJ2-6; tentative D call: TRBD2 (6 bases). The length of the CDR3 is 19 residues. V was cut by 0 bases and J by 0 bases, with 16 bases left in between. Looked up from germline, CDR1 is SGHRS and CDR2 is YFSETQ. CDR3 coding DNA: TGCGCCAGCAGCTTGGCCCGGGGGTCACCTAGCTCTGGGGCCAACGTCCTGACTTTC. It translates to CASSLARGSPSSGANVLTF.

V is TRBV4-1 and J is TRBJ2-7; 12 bases match TRBD2. The CDR3 extends over 22 amino acids. The germline V gene encodes CDR1 MGHRA and CDR2 YSYEKL. J lost 2 bases, V lost 4 bases, and 24 bases had no gene match. DNA of the CDR3: TGCGCCAGCAGCCTCGGCCCGGGACAGGCCGATTCCACTAGCGGGAGGACCTACGAGCAGTACTTC. Translating it yields CASSLGPGQADSTSGRTYEQYF.

This chain joins TRBV11-3 and TRBJ2-7; TRBD2 matches at 14 bases. Germline V gene data show CDR1 as SGHNT and CDR2 as YENEEA. This CDR3 is built from 15 residues. V lost 5 bases to trimming and J lost 5 bases; unmatched junction nucleotides: 5. The CDR3 here is CASSQGLAGVNEQYF. The CDR3 bases are TGTGCCAGCAGCCAGGGACTAGCGGGAGTAAACGAGCAGTACTTC.

This chain uses TRBV27 with TRBJ2-7; D ambiguous. The germline gives CDR1 MNHEY, CDR2 SMNVEV (reference sequence). There are 16 residues in the CDR3. Trimming cost V 7 bases and J 3 bases, with 22 bases left between them. The CDR3 loop reads CASTISARNANYEQYF. The CDR3 coding sequence is TGTGCCAGCACCATCTCGGCGCGGAACGCCAACTACGAGCAGTACTTC.

The genes are TRBV30 and TRBJ1-2; no firm D call. The CDR3 totals 13 residues. V was pared by 0 bases and J by 3 bases, with 8 bases between. CDR1 and CDR2 from the germline V gene are GTSNPN and SVGIG (reference sequence). For the CDR3, the DNA is TGTGCCTGGAGTGTTCGGGGAGACTATGGCTACACCTTC. This gives the protein CAWSVRGDYGYTF. The full variable domain, with the rest looked up from reference TRBV30 and TRBJ1-2, is SQTIHQWPATLVQPVGSPLSLECTVEGTSNPNLYWYRQAAGRGLQLLFYSVGIGQISSEVPQNLSASRPQDRQFILSSKKLLLSDSGFYLCAWSVRGDYGYTFGSGTRLTVV.

In DNA form, the CDR3 reads TGTGCCAGCAGTGAAACTAGCGGGAGGGCCCCCTACGAGCAGTACTTC. The encoded protein is CASSETSGRAPYEQYF. The J gene is TRBJ2-7, the V gene TRBV2, with 13 bases identical to TRBD2. The CDR3 has 16 residues. The ends lost 2 bases at V and 2 bases at J; junction bases unmatched: 3. CDR1 is SNHLY, CDR2 FYNNEI, per germline.

The chain combines TRBV7-9 with TRBJ1-5; 9 bases are a match to TRBD1. This CDR3 has 15 amino acids. Per the germline V gene, CDR1 is SEHNR and CDR2 is FQNEAQ (reference sequence). Trimming at V came to 5 bases and at J to 5 bases, leaving 7 bases not matched to a gene. The CDR3 DNA sequence: TGTGCCAGCAGCACCTCGACAGGGGGAGATCAGCCCCAGCATTTT. Translating gives CASSTSTGGDQPQHF.

The rearrangement links TRBV25-1 to TRBJ2-3; weak D call: TRBD1 (7 bases). The CDR3 consists of 16 residues. With 4 bases removed from V and 6 bases from J, the gap between germline ends came to 20 bases. Looked up from germline, CDR1 is MGHDK and CDR2 is SYGVNS. The CDR3 DNA is TGTGCCAGCAGTGGATCCTCCAGGGGGGAGTCGGATACGCAGTATTTT. Translating gives CASSGSSRGESDTQYF.

This clone was seen only a few times. The chain is built from TRBV4-1 and TRBJ2-1, with 9 bases lining up with TRBD2. The germline CDR1 and CDR2 sequences are MGHRA and YSYEKL. V lost 0 bases and J lost 1; bases outside the gene matches: 4. The CDR3 loop spans 17 amino acids. Written as DNA, the CDR3 is TGCGCCAGCAGCCAAGATTTAGCGGGAGAATCCTACAATGAGCAGTTCTTC. The encoded protein is CASSQDLAGESYNEQFF.

This chain uses TRBV19 with TRBJ2-7; TRBD2 matches 14 bases. The CDR3 has 15 residues. J gave up 4 bases and V 5 bases, and 4 bases lay outside the gene matches. Germline V gene sequence: CDR1 LNHDA, CDR2 SQIVND (reference sequence). The CDR3 region is CASSVGLAGVYEQYF. The CDR3 DNA follows: TGTGCCAGTAGTGTGGGACTAGCGGGAGTTTACGAGCAGTACTTC.

A few counts support this clone. The chain couples TRBV10-1 to TRBJ1-2; TRBD1 matches at 9 bases. J gave up 4 bases and V 9 bases, and 9 bases lay outside the gene matches. CDR1 is WNHNN, CDR2 SYGVQD, per germline (reference sequence). CDR3 length equals 14 residues. The CDR3 reads CASHTQGAPYGYTF. The CDR3 region has the DNA TGCGCCAGTCATACACAGGGGGCCCCCTATGGCTACACCTTC.

The V gene is TRBV9, the J gene TRBJ2-2; the D is unclear. This CDR3 region has 13 residues. CDR1 and CDR2 from the germline V gene are SGDLS and YYNGEE. V dropped 9 bases and J dropped 1 base, with 10 bases sitting between them. This chain's CDR3 is CATPVRNTGELFF. Written as DNA, the CDR3 is TGTGCCACCCCAGTTCGGAACACCGGGGAGCTGTTTTTT.

The chain recombines TRBV2 with TRBJ2-5; 9 bases are shared with TRBD2. The CDR3 length is 15 residues. Germline CDR1 SNHLY, CDR2 FYNNEI. V was pared by 5 bases and J by 0 bases, with 4 bases of the junction left unmatched. The CDR3 bases are TGTGCCAGCAGTTCTCTAGCGGGAAACCAAGAGACCCAGTACTTC. This gives the protein CASSSLAGNQETQYF.

The gene calls are TRBV30 and TRBJ2-3, with TRBD2 identical over 9 bases. CDR1 GTSNPN and CDR2 SVGIG come from the germline V gene (reference sequence). With V trimmed by 5 bases and J by 3 bases, 9 bases remained unmatched. The CDR3 extends over 15 amino acids. The chain's CDR3 is CAWEMAGGPTDTQYF. The CDR3 DNA is TGTGCCTGGGAGATGGCGGGAGGGCCTACAGATACGCAGTATTTT.